This TCR beta chain was recorded in a study of cytomegalovirus exposure and HLA in healthy donors. Samples came from healthy bone marrow donors. PCR primers comprised 60 Vbeta and 13 Jbeta primers. As handled by the study authors: Approximately 11 million shared chains were among the 60 million to 80 million unique TCR beta chains that a later analysis counted. Sequencing was performed with immunoSEQ multiplex PCR; in TCRdb, only in-frame clones are kept and a portion is missing. V, J and clone size reflect that table, while D and trimming were determined from the DNA. The sample consists of approximately 79,000 clones, 60% to 85% of them appearing once. About this clone itself: As yet, its antigen is unknown.

The germline CDR1 and CDR2 sequences are MDHEN and SYDVKM. The CDR3 contains 16 residues. Study findings and constraints: Per published accounts, TCR beta sequences correctly predicted the HLA-A and HLA-B alleles of most subjects. Prior analysis indicated that the majority of TCR beta V segments exhibited productivity approximately 90% or approximately 30% of the time.

The rearrangement uses TRBV28 and TRBJ2-5, with D tentatively TRBD1 (6 bases). The DNA end is a closer match to TRBJ2-7, so the J assignment may be wrong. The sequence derives from a male donor in good health and CMV-seropositive. The specimen was PBMCs. The CDR3 spells CASSLDSGQNRYEQYF. The CDR3 DNA follows: TGTGCCAGCAGTTTGGATTCCGGACAGAACCGTTACGAGCAGTACTTC.